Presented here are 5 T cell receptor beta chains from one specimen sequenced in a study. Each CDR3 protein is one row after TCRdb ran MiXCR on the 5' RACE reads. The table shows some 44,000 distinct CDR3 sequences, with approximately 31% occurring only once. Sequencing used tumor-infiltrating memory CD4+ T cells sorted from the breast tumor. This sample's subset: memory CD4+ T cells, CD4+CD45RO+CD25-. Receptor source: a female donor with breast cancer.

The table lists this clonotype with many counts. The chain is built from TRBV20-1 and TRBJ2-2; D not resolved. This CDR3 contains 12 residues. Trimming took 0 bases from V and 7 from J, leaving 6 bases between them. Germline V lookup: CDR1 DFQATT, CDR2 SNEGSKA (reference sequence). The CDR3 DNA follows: TGCAGTGCTAGAGACCTCATCGGGGAGCTGTTTTTT. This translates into CSARDLIGELFF.

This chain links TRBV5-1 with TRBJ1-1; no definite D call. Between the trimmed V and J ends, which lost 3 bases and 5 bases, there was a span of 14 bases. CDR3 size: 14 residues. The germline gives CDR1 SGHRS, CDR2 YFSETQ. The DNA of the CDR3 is TGCGCCAGCAGCTATGGACCCCGAGGGACTGAAGCTTTCTTT. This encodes CASSYGPRGTEAFF. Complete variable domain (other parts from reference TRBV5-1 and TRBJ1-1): KAGVTQTPRYLIKTRGQQVTLSCSPISGHRSVSWYQQTPGQGLQFLFEYFSETQRNKGNFPGRFSGRQFSNSRSEMNVSTLELGDSALYLCASSYGPRGTEAFFGQGTRLTVV.

The CDR3 DNA reads TGTGCCAGCTCGCAAGACCAAGAGACCCAGTACTTC. Amino acid sequence: CASSQDQETQYF. V is TRBV2 and J is TRBJ2-5, with D unresolved. V was trimmed by 8 bases and J by 0 bases, leaving 7 bases between them. Germline values: CDR1 SNHLY, CDR2 FYNNEI. The CDR3 sequence is 12 residues long. The variable domain in full, with the rest retrieved from reference TRBV2 and TRBJ2-5, is EPEVTQTPSHQVTQMGQEVILRCVPISNHLYFYWYRQILGQKVEFLVSFYNNEISEKSEIFDDQFSVERPDGSNFTLKIRSTKLEDSAMYFCASSQDQETQYFGPGTRLLVL.

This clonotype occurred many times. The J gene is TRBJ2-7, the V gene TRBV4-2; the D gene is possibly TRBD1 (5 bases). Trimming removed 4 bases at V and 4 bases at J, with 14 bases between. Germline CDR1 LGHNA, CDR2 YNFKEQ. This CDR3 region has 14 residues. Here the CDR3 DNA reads TGTGCCAGCAGCCTACAGGACGGCGAATACGAGCAGTACTTC. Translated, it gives CASSLQDGEYEQYF.

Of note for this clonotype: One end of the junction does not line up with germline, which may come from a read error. Written as DNA, the CDR3 is TGTGCCGGCAGCTTAGCCAGGAACAATGAGCAGTTCTTC. Translated: CAGSLARNNEQFF. V usage is TRBV7-2 and J usage is TRBJ2-1; D is unresolved. Germline lookup yields CDR1 SGHTA and CDR2 FQGNSA. The length of the CDR3 is 13 residues. Full variable domain (outside the CDR3, taken from reference TRBV7-2 and TRBJ2-1): GAGVSQSPSNKVTEKGKDVELRCDPISGHTALYWYRQSLGQGLEFLIYFQGNSAPDKSGLPSDRFSAERTGGSVSTLTIQRTQQEDSAVYLCAGSLARNNEQFFGPGTRLTVL.